A single T cell receptor (beta chain) is shown here with its context. Enrolled through a virtual design, the participants were between roughly 18 and 89 years of age and came from under 25 US areas. Source study methods: Amplification of reference gene primers was used by the study to estimate nucleated cell counts. The method was immunoSEQ multiplex PCR; TCRdb's version includes in-frame clones alone and lacks a portion of them. The DNA was the basis for D and trimming; V, J and clone size are from that table. Of 380,000 or so clones detected, roughly 88% appear once; the ten largest clones hold more than 0.9%. These data are taken from a study of blood T cell repertoires in COVID-19. Study-wide background: In each case, the material was cDNA or gDNA derived from T cells, B-cell-depleted T cells, or PBMCs.

The germline V gene has CDR1 SNHLY and CDR2 FYNNEI. Trimming took 6 bases from V and 11 from J; bases not matched to a gene: 7. The CDR3 has 12 amino acids. This receptor was obtained from a woman in her 30s with acute COVID-19. This chain links TRBV2 with TRBJ1-1; 9 positions match TRBD1. Input material: PBMCs or T cells enriched from blood (not recorded which). CDR3 amino acids: CASSRTGDPAFF. The DNA of the CDR3 is TGTGCCAGCAGCCGGACAGGGGATCCGGCTTTCTTT. Full variable domain (missing parts from reference TRBV2 and TRBJ1-1): EPEVTQTPSHQVTQMGQEVILRCVPISNHLYFYWYRQILGQKVEFLVSFYNNEISEKSEIFDDQFSVERPDGSNFTLKIRSTKLEDSAMYFCASSRTGDPAFFGQGTRLTVV.